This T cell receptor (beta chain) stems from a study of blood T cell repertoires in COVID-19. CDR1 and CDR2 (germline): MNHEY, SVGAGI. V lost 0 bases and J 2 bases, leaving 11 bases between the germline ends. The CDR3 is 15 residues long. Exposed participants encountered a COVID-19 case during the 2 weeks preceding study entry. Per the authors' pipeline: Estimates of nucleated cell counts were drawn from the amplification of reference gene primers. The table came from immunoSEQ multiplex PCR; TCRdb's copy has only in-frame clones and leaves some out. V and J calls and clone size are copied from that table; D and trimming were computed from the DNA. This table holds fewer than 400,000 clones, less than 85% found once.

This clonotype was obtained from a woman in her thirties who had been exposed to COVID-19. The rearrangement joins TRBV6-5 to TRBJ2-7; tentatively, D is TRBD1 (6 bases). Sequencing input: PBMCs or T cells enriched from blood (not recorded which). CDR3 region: CASSYSRRGPYEQYF. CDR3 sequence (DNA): TGTGCCAGCAGTTACTCTCGCAGGGGACCCTACGAGCAGTACTTC.